These 15 T cell receptor beta chains came from one sample sequenced in a study of response to subunit inactivated influenza vaccine. TCRdb re-called the RT-PCR reads with MiXCR, one entry per CDR3 protein. Found here are approximately 520,000 distinct CDR3 sequences, approximately 15% of them singletons; the top ten hold approximately 3%. The material was CD4+ T cells sorted from PBMCs, obtained less than 25 months after vaccination. These receptors were collected from a man aged 50-75 years who received an inactivated influenza vaccine.

The CDR3 spells CASSAGQGPSSPLHF. In nucleotides, the CDR3 is TGTGCCAGCAGCGCCGGACAGGGGCCATCTTCACCCCTCCACTTT. This chain links TRBV7-2 with TRBJ1-6; 9 bases fit TRBD1. Germline assignment: CDR1 SGHTA and CDR2 FQGNSA. J was trimmed by 9 bases and V by 5 bases; bases with no gene match: 8. The CDR3 runs to 15 residues.

This clonotype was counted only a few times. V and J are TRBV6-2 or TRBV6-3 and TRBJ2-1; 7 bases align to TRBD1. The CDR3 is made up of 15 amino acids. V was pared by 1 base and J by 9 bases, with 9 bases of the junction left unmatched. Germline assignment: CDR1 MNHEY and CDR2 SVGEGT. In DNA form, the CDR3 reads TGTGCCAGCAGTTACTTTGGGACAGCGCCCATTGAGCAGTTCTTC. Protein product: CASSYFGTAPIEQFF.

J is TRBJ1-4 and V is TRBV12-3 or TRBV12-4; a possible D gene is TRBD1 (5 bases). The CDR3 is 12 amino acids. V lost 4 bases and J 8 bases, leaving 8 bases between the germline ends. Written as DNA, the CDR3 is TGTGCCAGCAGTTCAGGGCGGGAAAAACTGTTTTTT. This translates into CASSSGREKLFF.

This clonotype has a handful of counts. V usage is TRBV24-1 and J usage is TRBJ2-3; D remains ambiguous. V shed 5 bases and J shed 5 bases, with 16 bases lying between them. The CDR3 spans 15 residues. The V gene's germline CDR1 is KGHDR and CDR2 SFDVKD. The CDR3 DNA is TGTGCCACCAGTGCCCTTCTTGATGGAGTAGATACGCAGTATTTT. Translating it yields CATSALLDGVDTQYF.

In its sample, this clonotype was seen many times. The rearrangement joins TRBV5-1 to TRBJ1-6; 8 bases agree with TRBD1. This CDR3 spans 15 amino acids. From germline, CDR1 is SGHRS and CDR2 YFSETQ. The V gene end was trimmed by 0 bases and the J gene end by 10 bases; junction bases not matched to a gene: 6. This chain's CDR3 is CASSLVTGVSSPLHF. In DNA form, the CDR3 reads TGCGCCAGCAGCTTGGTGACAGGGGTAAGCTCACCCCTCCACTTT.

V usage is TRBV28 and J usage is TRBJ2-7, with TRBD2 matching 11 bases. This CDR3 has 15 residues. Germline loops: CDR1 MDHEN, CDR2 SYDVKM. J lost 7 bases, V lost 6 bases, and 11 bases had no gene match. In DNA form, the CDR3 reads TGTGCCAGCAGCACAACTAGCGGGGGACGGGGAGAGCAGTACTTC. This sequence encodes CASSTTSGGRGEQYF. The complete variable domain, with remaining parts taken from reference TRBV28 and TRBJ2-7, reads DVKVTQSSRYLVKRTGEKVFLECVQDMDHENMFWYRQDPGLGLRLIYFSYDVKMKEKGDIPEGYSVSREKKERFSLILESASTNQTSMYLCASSTTSGGRGEQYFGPGTRLTVT.

This rearrangement joins TRBV18 to TRBJ2-2, with TRBD2 as a possible D gene (6 bases). V lost 3 bases and J lost 3, with 11 bases in between. This CDR3 has 15 residues. The germline V gene has CDR1 KGHSH and CDR2 LQKENI. The CDR3 here is CASSPRRVDTGELFF. CDR3 bases: TGTGCCAGCTCACCGCGGAGGGTGGACACCGGGGAGCTGTTTTTT.

The chain links TRBV5-1 to TRBJ1-5; 10 bases agree with TRBD1. CDR1 is SGHRS and CDR2 is YFSETQ in the germline V gene. The length of the CDR3 is 15 residues. The V segment lost 4 bases and the J segment 3 bases; nucleotides outside the gene matches: 4. The CDR3 sequence: CASSPGQGFNQPQHF. CDR3 sequence (DNA): TGCGCCAGCAGCCCGGGACAGGGGTTCAATCAGCCCCAGCATTTT.

Only a few counts were recorded for this clonotype. This sequence joins TRBV4-1 and TRBJ2-1, with D perhaps TRBD1 or TRBD2 (6 bases each). The CDR3 spans 21 residues. The germline CDR1 and CDR2 sequences are MGHRA and YSYEKL. V was pared by 0 bases and J by 4 bases, with 28 bases between. The CDR3: CASSQDLRVGRRGDNYNEQFF. CDR3 DNA sequence: TGCGCCAGCAGCCAAGATCTACGGGTTGGGAGGAGGGGGGACAATTACAATGAGCAGTTCTTC.

The table lists this clonotype with many counts. The CDR3 reads CSASGASNQPQHF. DNA of the CDR3: TGCAGTGCTAGTGGGGCGAGCAATCAGCCCCAGCATTTT. V and J are TRBV20-1 and TRBJ1-5; perhaps TRBD1 as D (5 bases). The germline V gene encodes CDR1 DFQATT and CDR2 SNEGSKA (reference sequence). The CDR3 runs to 13 residues. Trimming removed 3 bases from V and 1 base from J, with 7 bases in between.

This clonotype has a handful of counts. The chain joins TRBV12-3 or TRBV12-4 to TRBJ2-1; TRBD2 agrees at 11 bases. This CDR3 has 15 residues. Trimming took 1 base from V and 8 from J; bases not matched to a gene: 4. This CDR3 reads CASSLGLAGGYEQFF. In nucleotides, the CDR3 is TGTGCCAGCAGTTTAGGTCTAGCGGGGGGATATGAGCAGTTCTTC.

The V and J genes are TRBV28 and TRBJ2-7, with 7 positions matching TRBD1. The junction had 12 bases not matched to a gene; V was cut back by 7 bases and J by 3 bases. Germline CDR1 MDHEN, CDR2 SYDVKM. CDR3 length: 15 amino acids. Written as DNA, the CDR3 is TGTGCCAGCATGGGGCTGGCAGGGGGTATCTACGAGCAGTACTTC. It specifies CASMGLAGGIYEQYF.

V and J are TRBV7-8 and TRBJ2-3; D assignment may be TRBD1 or TRBD2 (6 bases each). Germline loops: CDR1 SGHVS, CDR2 FQNEAQ. The CDR3 runs to 15 residues. Trimming took 3 bases from V and 4 from J, leaving 14 bases between them. This CDR3 is CASSFRGAFPDTQYF. In DNA form, the CDR3 reads TGTGCCAGCAGCTTTAGGGGGGCGTTTCCAGATACGCAGTATTTT.

V usage is TRBV6-1 and J usage is TRBJ2-3; D is undetermined. Per germline, CDR1 MNHNS and CDR2 SASEGT. This CDR3 comprises 12 residues. Deletions cut 11 bases from V and 2 bases from J, with 11 bases between. CDR3 residues: CAVVGITDTQYF. The DNA for the CDR3 is TGTGCCGTTGTAGGCATCACAGATACGCAGTATTTT.

The genes are TRBV4-2 and TRBJ2-3; TRBD2 agrees at 9 bases. The CDR3 has 17 residues. V trimming: 4 bases; J trimming: 1 base; junction bases outside the gene matches: 9. CDR1 is LGHNA and CDR2 is YNFKEQ in the germline V gene. The CDR3 bases are TGTGCCAGCAGCCGAGATGCGGGAGGGCCCGGCACAGATACGCAGTATTTT. Amino acid sequence: CASSRDAGGPGTDTQYF.